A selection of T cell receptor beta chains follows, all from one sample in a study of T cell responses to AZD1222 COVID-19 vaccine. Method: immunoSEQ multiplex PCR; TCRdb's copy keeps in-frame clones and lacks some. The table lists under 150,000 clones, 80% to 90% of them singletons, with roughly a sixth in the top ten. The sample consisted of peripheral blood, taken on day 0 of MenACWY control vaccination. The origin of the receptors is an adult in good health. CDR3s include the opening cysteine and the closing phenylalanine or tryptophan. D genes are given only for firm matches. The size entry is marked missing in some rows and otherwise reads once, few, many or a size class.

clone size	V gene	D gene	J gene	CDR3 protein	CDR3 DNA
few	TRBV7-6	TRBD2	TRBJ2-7	CASSVTGGGTAEQYF	TGTGCCAGCAGCGTTACGGGGGGGGGTACGGCCGAGCAGTACTTC
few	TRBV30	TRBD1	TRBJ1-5	CAWSVGGTGQPQHF	TGTGCCTGGAGTGTGGGGGGGACAGGGCAGCCCCAGCATTTT
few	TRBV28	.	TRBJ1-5	CASKDSIYNQPQHF	TGTGCCAGCAAGGACAGTATTTACAATCAGCCCCAGCATTTT
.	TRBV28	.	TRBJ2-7	CASTAGSSYEQYF	TGTGCCAGCACAGCCGGGAGCTCCTACGAGCAGTACTTC
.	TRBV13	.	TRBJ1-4	CASSLGGATTNEKLFF	TGTGCCAGCAGCTTAGGGGGGGCGACTACTAATGAAAAACTGTTTTTT
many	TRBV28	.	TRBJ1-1	CASSLQGGRTEAFF	TGTGCCAGCAGTCTACAGGGAGGGAGGACTGAAGCTTTCTTT
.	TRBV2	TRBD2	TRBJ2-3	CASSGGSGGAQYF	TGTGCCAGCAGTGGGGGTAGCGGGGGTGCGCAGTATTTT
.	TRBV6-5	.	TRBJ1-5	CASRPQGGRGQPQHF	TGTGCCAGCAGACCTCAAGGGGGTCGGGGTCAGCCCCAGCATTTT
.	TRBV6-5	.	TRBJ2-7	CASSRDGYAYEQYF	TGTGCCAGCAGTCGGGACGGTTATGCCTACGAGCAGTACTTC
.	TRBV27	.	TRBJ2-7	CASRKSGTPYGDYEQYF	TGTGCCAGCAGGAAATCCGGGACGCCTTATGGGGACTACGAGCAGTACTTC
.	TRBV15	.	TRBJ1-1	CATSRDSRAFF	TGTGCCACCAGCAGAGATTCGCGGGCTTTCTTT
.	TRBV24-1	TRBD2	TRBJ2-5	CATSDGGVGETQYF	TGTGCCACCAGTGATGGGGGGGTAGGGGAGACCCAGTACTTC
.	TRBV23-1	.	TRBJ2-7	CASSQSLRVLTCEQYF	TGCGCCAGCAGTCAATCTCTCCGGGTACTTACCTGCGAGCAGTACTTC
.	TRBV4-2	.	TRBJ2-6	CASSSFSGANVLTF	TGTGCCAGCAGCTCATTTTCCGGGGCCAACGTCCTGACTTTC
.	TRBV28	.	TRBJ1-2	CASSSVVGYTF	TGTGCCAGCAGTTCGGTCGTGGGCTACACCTTC
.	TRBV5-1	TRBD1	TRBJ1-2	CASSSTRDRGGYTF	TGCGCCAGCAGTTCCACCCGGGACAGGGGTGGCTACACCTTC
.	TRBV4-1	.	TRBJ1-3	CASSQLDGNTIYF	TGCGCCAGCAGCCAACTTGATGGAAACACCATATATTTT
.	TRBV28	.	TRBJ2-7	CASSLLGGNEQYF	TGTGCCAGCAGTTTACTGGGCGGGAACGAGCAGTACTTC
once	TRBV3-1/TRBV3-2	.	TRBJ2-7	CASSQGAGRYEQYF	TGTGCCAGCAGCCAAGGGGCAGGGAGGTACGAGCAGTACTTC
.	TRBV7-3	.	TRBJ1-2	CASSLTDTVYGYTF	TGTGCCAGCAGCTTAACAGACACCGTCTATGGCTACACCTTC
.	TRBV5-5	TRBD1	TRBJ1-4	CASTVTGGPEKLFF	TGTGCCAGCACCGTGACAGGGGGACCCGAAAAACTGTTTTTT
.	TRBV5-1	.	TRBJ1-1	CASSLEGGTEAFF	TGCGCCAGCAGCTTGGAGGGCGGCACTGAAGCTTTCTTT
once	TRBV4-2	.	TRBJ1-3	CASSQPTGASGNTIYF	TGTGCCAGCAGCCAGCCGACAGGTGCCTCTGGAAACACCATATATTTT
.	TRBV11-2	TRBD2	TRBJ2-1	CASSLAEIEQFF	TGTGCCAGCAGCCTAGCGGAAATCGAGCAGTTCTTC
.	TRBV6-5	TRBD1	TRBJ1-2	CASSRGQGGTYGYTF	TGTGCCAGCAGTCGTGGACAGGGGGGCACCTATGGCTACACCTTC
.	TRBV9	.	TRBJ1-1	CASSEQDNTEAFF	TGTGCCAGCAGCGAACAGGACAACACTGAAGCTTTCTTT
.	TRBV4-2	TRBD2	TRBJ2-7	CASSQDLAGRVDEQYF	TGTGCCAGCAGCCAAGATCTCGCCGGGAGGGTCGACGAGCAGTACTTC
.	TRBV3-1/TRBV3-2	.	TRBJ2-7	CASSRGFEQYF	TGTGCCAGCAGCCGGGGTTTCGAGCAGTACTTC
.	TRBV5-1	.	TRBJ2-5	CASSEDKTILGETQYF	TGCGCCAGCAGCGAGGACAAAACAATACTAGGGGAGACCCAGTACTTC
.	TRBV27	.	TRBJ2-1	CASIGGYSYNEQFF	TGTGCCAGCATCGGAGGATACTCCTACAATGAGCAGTTCTTC
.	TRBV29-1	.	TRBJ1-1	CSVSGQGLNEAFF	TGCAGCGTTTCGGGGCAGGGTTTAAATGAAGCTTTCTTT
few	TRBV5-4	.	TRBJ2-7	CASSLDGQRTYEQYF	TGTGCCAGCAGCTTGGATGGACAGCGAACCTACGAGCAGTACTTC
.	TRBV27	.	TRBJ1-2	CASSSPSGYGYTF	TGTGCCAGCAGTTCCCCGTCCGGCTATGGCTACACCTTC
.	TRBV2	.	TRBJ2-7	CASSQIGSYEQYF	TGTGCCAGCAGTCAAATCGGGTCCTACGAGCAGTACTTC
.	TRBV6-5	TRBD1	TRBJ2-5	CASTDSTGLETQYF	TGTGCCAGCACCGATTCGACAGGGTTGGAGACCCAGTACTTC
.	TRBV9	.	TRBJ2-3	CASSVDSAAPHF	TGTGCCAGCAGCGTAGATTCGGCCGCGCCCCATTTT
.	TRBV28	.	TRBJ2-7	CASSRGSWDEQYF	TGTGCCAGCAGTCGGGGCTCCTGGGACGAGCAGTACTTC
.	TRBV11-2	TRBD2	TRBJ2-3	CASSTLPTSGRHTDTQYF	TGTGCCAGCAGCACGCTGCCCACTAGCGGGAGGCACACAGATACGCAGTATTTT
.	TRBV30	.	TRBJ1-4	CAWSVRRDEKLFF	TGTGCCTGGAGTGTACGCAGGGATGAAAAACTGTTTTTT
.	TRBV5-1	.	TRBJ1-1	CASWNRDRNTEAFF	TGCGCCAGCTGGAACAGGGATAGGAACACTGAAGCTTTCTTT
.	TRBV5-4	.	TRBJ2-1	CASSSYRAAPHNEQFF	TGTGCCAGCAGCTCGTACCGCGCGGCCCCCCACAATGAGCAGTTCTTC
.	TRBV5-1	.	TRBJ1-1	CASSLAVNTEAFF	TGCGCCAGCAGCTTGGCTGTTAACACTGAAGCTTTCTTT
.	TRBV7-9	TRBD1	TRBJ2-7	CASSHLTGKENEQYF	TGTGCCAGCAGCCATTTGACAGGGAAGGAGAACGAGCAGTACTTC
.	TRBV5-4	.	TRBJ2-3	CASGRTDTQYF	TGTGCCTCGGGGAGAACAGATACGCAGTATTTT
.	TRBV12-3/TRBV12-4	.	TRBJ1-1	CASRGITEAFF	TGTGCCAGCAGGGGAATCACTGAAGCTTTCTTT
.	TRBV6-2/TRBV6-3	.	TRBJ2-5	CASSYSEIGSETQYF	TGTGCCAGCAGTTACTCAGAGATCGGGAGCGAGACCCAGTACTTC